Listed below are T cell receptor beta chains from one sample, sequenced in a study of T-cell reconstitution after alpha-beta-depleted transplantation in children. TCRdb ran MiXCR on the PCR reads and lists one entry per CDR3 protein. The sample has 600,000 to 700,000 distinct CDR3 sequences; around 13% are singletons. The input for sequencing was PBMCs, taken before TCRalphabeta/CD19-depleted stem cell transplant. The receptors come from a girl aged 2 to 9 with congenital amegakaryocytic thrombocytopenia, due to receive a stem cell transplant. Each CDR3 is given with its conserved first and last residue. D genes are given only for firm matches. Clone size appears in some rows only: once, few, many, or a class for an expanded clone.

abundance	v_gene	j_gene	d_gene	CDR3nt	CDR3aa
.	TRBV7-8	TRBJ2-1	.	TGTGCCAGCAGCTTTAGCCAGTCCAATGAGCAGTTCTTC	CASSFSQSNEQFF
many	TRBV29-1	TRBJ2-1	TRBD2	TGCAGCGTTGGGATAGCGGGAGGGATTAATGAGCAGTTCTTC	CSVGIAGGINEQFF
many	TRBV5-1	TRBJ2-1	TRBD2	TGCGCCAGCAGCTCCGGGACTAGCGGGAGGAAAATGAATGAGCAGTTCTTC	CASSSGTSGRKMNEQFF
many	TRBV27	TRBJ2-1	.	TGTGCCAGCCGAAGGTTCGGCGAGCAGTTCTTC	CASRRFGEQFF
many	TRBV29-1	TRBJ1-1	.	TGCAGCGTTCCGGGAGGAGAGAACACTGAAGCTTTCTTT	CSVPGGENTEAFF
.	TRBV10-3	TRBJ2-3	TRBD2	TGTGCCATCAGTGAGCCCCCCCGGACTAGCGGGAGTATAGATACGCAGTATTTT	CAISEPPRTSGSIDTQYF
few	TRBV20-1	TRBJ1-1	.	TGCAGTGCTAGGATCCCTAGAGCTGAAGCTTTCTTT	CSARIPRAEAFF
.	TRBV5-1	TRBJ2-3	TRBD2	TGCGCCAGCAGCTTGATGGCGGGAGCTACAGATACGCAGTATTTT	CASSLMAGATDTQYF
.	TRBV3-1	TRBJ1-4	.	TGTGCCAGCTGTTTACAATACTATGGGGGGGGGCCAACTAATGAAAAACTGTTTTTT	CASCLQYYGGGPTNEKLFF
many	TRBV6-2/TRBV6-3	TRBJ1-5	.	TGTGCCAGCAGTTACTTCGACAGCAATCAGCCCCAGCATTTT	CASSYFDSNQPQHF
many	TRBV9	TRBJ1-1	.	TGTGCCAGCAGCGTAGACCCGGGGGCGAGCACTGAAGCTTTCTTT	CASSVDPGASTEAFF
few	TRBV5-1	TRBJ2-5	TRBD1	TGCGCCAGCAGCACAGGGACAGGGGCAGAGACCCAGTACTTC	CASSTGTGAETQYF
many	TRBV5-1	TRBJ1-4	.	TGCGCCAGCAGCTTGGTGCATCCAGCAACTAATGAAAAACTGTTTTTT	CASSLVHPATNEKLFF
.	TRBV20-1	TRBJ2-5	.	TGCAGTGCTAGAGAGCCCCGGAGGGGATCTGGAGAGACCCAGTACTTC	CSAREPRRGSGETQYF
few	TRBV7-2	TRBJ2-3	TRBD2	TGTGCCAGCAGCTTAGCAGGACGGGGAGGGCCCGATACGCAGTATTTT	CASSLAGRGGPDTQYF
few	TRBV14	TRBJ1-4	.	TGTGCCAGCAGCCAAGGATCATTTGAAAAACTGTTTTTT	CASSQGSFEKLFF
.	TRBV29-1	TRBJ2-7	.	TGCCGCGTTGAAGATCCGGTATACGAGCAGTACTTC	CRVEDPVYEQYF
few	TRBV5-1	TRBJ2-7	TRBD2	TGCGCCAGCAGCTTGGTTGGCGGGAGCCCCCACGAGCAGTACTTC	CASSLVGGSPHEQYF
.	TRBV29-1	TRBJ1-2	.	TGCAGCGTGACCCCCGGGACATTTGGCTACACCTTC	CSVTPGTFGYTF
few	TRBV6-1	TRBJ2-1	.	TGTGCCAGCAATGAAGGGGGAGTTGGGATCTCCTACAATGAGCAGTTCTTC	CASNEGGVGISYNEQFF
.	TRBV5-6	TRBJ2-5	TRBD1	TGTGCCAGCAGCTTTTACAGCACCGGGACAGAGGAGACCCAGTACTTC	CASSFYSTGTEETQYF
few	TRBV7-9	TRBJ2-7	TRBD2	TGTGCCAGCAGCTTCTCTAGCGGGAGCGGCGTGCAGTACTTC	CASSFSSGSGVQYF
many	TRBV27	TRBJ2-7	.	TGTGCCAGCAGTTTAAGGATGGGTTTCGAGCAGTACTTC	CASSLRMGFEQYF
.	TRBV29-1	TRBJ2-7	.	TGCAGCGTTGGGGCGCGAAGCTCCTACGAGCAGTACTTC	CSVGARSSYEQYF
many	TRBV6-1	TRBJ2-1	.	TGTGCCAGCGAGTCTTTAGTCGGGTATGAGCAGTTCTTC	CASESLVGYEQFF
few	TRBV12-3/TRBV12-4	TRBJ2-7	TRBD2	TGTGCCAGCAGTTCTAAGACTAGCGGGATCTATGCCTACGAGCAGTACTTC	CASSSKTSGIYAYEQYF
few	TRBV10-3	TRBJ2-1	TRBD2	TGTGCCATCAGTGAGTGGCTAGCGGCCTACAATGAGCAGTTCTTC	CAISEWLAAYNEQFF
.	TRBV2	TRBJ1-5	.	TGTGCCAGCAGTGAATTCCAGTCCCAGCCCCAGCATTTT	CASSEFQSQPQHF
many	TRBV20-1	TRBJ2-7	.	TGCAGTGCCTGCAATCCTGGGGACTCCTACGAGCAGTACTTC	CSACNPGDSYEQYF
.	TRBV4-2	TRBJ2-5	.	TGTGCCAGCAGCCAAGCCCCTGGAAGCAGGCGTGGGGAGACCCAGTACTTC	CASSQAPGSRRGETQYF
many	TRBV11-1	TRBJ2-1	TRBD2	TGTGCCAGCAGCTTAGTAAGGACTAGCGGCCGGTTCTACAATGAGCAGTTCTTC	CASSLVRTSGRFYNEQFF
few	TRBV7-6	TRBJ1-1	.	TGTGCCAGCAGCCCAAGATTGAACACTGAAGCTTTCTTT	CASSPRLNTEAFF
.	TRBV7-2	TRBJ1-4	.	TGTGCCAGCAGCTCTTCCGGCAGGCCCCATGAAAAACTGTTTTTT	CASSSSGRPHEKLFF
.	TRBV7-9	TRBJ1-3	TRBD1	TGTGCCAGCAGCTACGGACAGGGCGATGGTGGAAACACCATATATTTT	CASSYGQGDGGNTIYF
many	TRBV5-5	TRBJ2-5	.	TGTGCCAGCAGCTTGAATCTGCGAGAAGAGACCCAGTACTTC	CASSLNLREETQYF
few	TRBV28	TRBJ2-5	.	TGTGCCAGCAGTTTATTCGCCTCAACAGGCCTCCAAGAGACCCAGTACTTC	CASSLFASTGLQETQYF
many	TRBV5-1	TRBJ1-2	.	TGCGCCAGCAGCAGGGCAGAGACTGCCTATGGCTACACCTTC	CASSRAETAYGYTF
many	TRBV5-1	TRBJ1-2	.	TGCGCCAGCAGCTTGGGTATCAAGGCGTTCGGGCATGGCTACACCTTC	CASSLGIKAFGHGYTF
.	TRBV2	TRBJ2-7	.	TGTGCCAGCAGTGAGCCAGGTATGACCTCCTACGAGCAGTACTTC	CASSEPGMTSYEQYF
once	TRBV12-3/TRBV12-4	TRBJ2-5	TRBD2	TGTGCCAGCTCCCGACTAGCGGGCCTCCAAGAGACCCAGTACTTC	CASSRLAGLQETQYF
many	TRBV29-1	TRBJ2-1	TRBD2	TGCAGCGTTGTAGCGGGTCCGAGCTCCTACAATGAGCAGTTCTTC	CSVVAGPSSYNEQFF
.	TRBV29-1	TRBJ1-1	.	TGCAGCGTTTTCAGTTCGATGAACACTGAAGCTTTCTTT	CSVFSSMNTEAFF
few	TRBV12-3/TRBV12-4	TRBJ2-7	.	TGTGCCAGCAGTTCCCGTAGTGTCCGGCCCCTATACGAGCAGTACTTC	CASSSRSVRPLYEQYF
many	TRBV27	TRBJ2-7	.	TGTGCCAGCAGTTTAGGGGGATACTCCTACGAGCAGTACTTC	CASSLGGYSYEQYF
few	TRBV12-3/TRBV12-4	TRBJ1-1	.	TGTGCCAGCAGTTTTAGCTTGAGCGGCACTGAAGCTTTCTTT	CASSFSLSGTEAFF
.	TRBV5-1	TRBJ2-1	TRBD2	TGCGCCAGCAGCCGCAGGCCGGGACTAGCGGGAGGGAAGTACAATGAGCAGTTCTTC	CASSRRPGLAGGKYNEQFF